A selection of T cell receptor beta chains follows, all from one sample in a study of blood T cell repertoires in COVID-19. Generated by immunoSEQ multiplex PCR, the TCRdb table keeps only in-frame clones and is missing some. The table lists about 150,000 clones, 85% to 90% of them singletons. Material: peripheral blood. These receptors were taken from a woman between 55 and 75 years old with active COVID-19. CDR3s include the opening cysteine and the closing phenylalanine or tryptophan. The order of the fields is CDR3 DNA, CDR3 protein, J gene, D gene, V gene, clone size. The D gene is left open where the match is weak. Clone size is not always given. Where it is, it says once, few, many or a class for expanded clones.

cdr3_nt: TGCAGCGGAAGAACAGGGGACACTGAAGCTTTCTTT
cdr3_aa: CSGRTGDTEAFF
j_call: TRBJ1-1
d_call: TRBD1
v_call: TRBV29-1
clone_size: .

cdr3_nt: TGTGCCAGCAGCTTTGAGGGGGAAAAAGGCCTCCGGCCCCAGCATTTT
cdr3_aa: CASSFEGEKGLRPQHF
j_call: TRBJ1-5
d_call: .
v_call: TRBV12-1
clone_size: once

cdr3_nt: TGTGCCAGCAGTGAAGCGGCCAGGGGTTACGAGCAGTACTTC
cdr3_aa: CASSEAARGYEQYF
j_call: TRBJ2-7
d_call: .
v_call: TRBV6-1
clone_size: .

cdr3_nt: TGTGCCAGCAGCATCGGGACTAGCCCCTACGAGCAGTACTTC
cdr3_aa: CASSIGTSPYEQYF
j_call: TRBJ2-7
d_call: TRBD2
v_call: TRBV3-1/TRBV3-2
clone_size: .

cdr3_nt: TGTGCCAGCAGTTTAAAGCTAGCCCCCTACGAGCAGTACTTC
cdr3_aa: CASSLKLAPYEQYF
j_call: TRBJ2-7
d_call: .
v_call: TRBV28
clone_size: .

cdr3_nt: TGTGCCAGCAGTCACCCCCCGGGACTAGCGGGAGGGTCGGAGACCCAGTACTTC
cdr3_aa: CASSHPPGLAGGSETQYF
j_call: TRBJ2-5
d_call: TRBD2
v_call: TRBV28
clone_size: .

cdr3_nt: TGTGCCAGCAGCGACATTACAGGGACTAAACGCTCCTACGAGCAGTACTTC
cdr3_aa: CASSDITGTKRSYEQYF
j_call: TRBJ2-7
d_call: .
v_call: TRBV28
clone_size: .

cdr3_nt: TGTGCCACCAGTGATCCCCTAGCGGGAGATGCAGATACGCAGTATTTT
cdr3_aa: CATSDPLAGDADTQYF
j_call: TRBJ2-3
d_call: TRBD2
v_call: TRBV24-1
clone_size: .

cdr3_nt: TGTGCCAGTTCTCCCTCCGTGCGCTTTGAGCAGTTCTTC
cdr3_aa: CASSPSVRFEQFF
j_call: TRBJ2-1
d_call: .
v_call: TRBV28
clone_size: .

cdr3_nt: TGTGCCAGCAGCGTAGCAGCAGCCTCGGGCACCGGGGAGCTGTTTTTT
cdr3_aa: CASSVAAASGTGELFF
j_call: TRBJ2-2
d_call: .
v_call: TRBV9
clone_size: .

cdr3_nt: TGTGCCAGCATGGCGGGGGGGTCGTCCTACGAGCAGTACTTC
cdr3_aa: CASMAGGSSYEQYF
j_call: TRBJ2-7
d_call: TRBD2
v_call: TRBV28
clone_size: .

cdr3_nt: TGTGCCAGCAGCTTAGGACTGCGCACAGATACGCAGTATTTT
cdr3_aa: CASSLGLRTDTQYF
j_call: TRBJ2-3
d_call: .
v_call: TRBV7-9
clone_size: once

cdr3_nt: TGCGCCAGCAGCTTTATTAGCGGGAGCACCGGGGAGCTGTTTTTT
cdr3_aa: CASSFISGSTGELFF
j_call: TRBJ2-2
d_call: TRBD2
v_call: TRBV5-1
clone_size: few

cdr3_nt: TGTGCCAGCAGGGCGAGGAGGGCCTCTAGCACAGATACGCAGTATTTT
cdr3_aa: CASRARRASSTDTQYF
j_call: TRBJ2-3
d_call: .
v_call: TRBV11-2
clone_size: .

cdr3_nt: TGTGCCAGCAGTGAAGTGGAGGGGTTTGCGAAGGAGACCCAGTACTTC
cdr3_aa: CASSEVEGFAKETQYF
j_call: TRBJ2-5
d_call: .
v_call: TRBV6-1
clone_size: .

cdr3_nt: TGCGCCAGCAGCCAAGTGATTAGCGGTAGAAAGGACGAGCAGTACTTC
cdr3_aa: CASSQVISGRKDEQYF
j_call: TRBJ2-7
d_call: .
v_call: TRBV4-1
clone_size: .

cdr3_nt: TGCAGCGTGGGGACAGGGTTGAATTCACCCCTCCACTTT
cdr3_aa: CSVGTGLNSPLHF
j_call: TRBJ1-6
d_call: TRBD1
v_call: TRBV29-1
clone_size: .

cdr3_nt: TGCGCCAGCAGCCAAACGGACAGGGCCGCCGGGGAGCTGTTTTTT
cdr3_aa: CASSQTDRAAGELFF
j_call: TRBJ2-2
d_call: TRBD1
v_call: TRBV4-3
clone_size: many

cdr3_nt: TGTGCCATCAGCCCGACAGGCAGCTCCTACAATGAGCAGTTCTTC
cdr3_aa: CAISPTGSSYNEQFF
j_call: TRBJ2-1
d_call: .
v_call: TRBV10-3
clone_size: .

cdr3_nt: TGTGCCAGCAGCCCGGACCCGGGGGTGGTGACTGAAGCTTTCTTT
cdr3_aa: CASSPDPGVVTEAFF
j_call: TRBJ1-1
d_call: .
v_call: TRBV14
clone_size: .

cdr3_nt: TGCAGCGTTGCCCAAGGGAGGGATCAGCCCCAGCATTTT
cdr3_aa: CSVAQGRDQPQHF
j_call: TRBJ1-5
d_call: .
v_call: TRBV29-1
clone_size: .

cdr3_nt: TGTGCCAGCAGTTTATCCGCTAGCGGGAGATTAGGGCAGTTCTTC
cdr3_aa: CASSLSASGRLGQFF
j_call: TRBJ2-1
d_call: TRBD2
v_call: TRBV28
clone_size: .

cdr3_nt: TGTGCCAGCAGCGTAGACGGGGACTATTCCTACAATGAGCAGTTCTTC
cdr3_aa: CASSVDGDYSYNEQFF
j_call: TRBJ2-1
d_call: TRBD2
v_call: TRBV9
clone_size: .

cdr3_nt: TGTGCCACCAGCAGCCGTACGGGCTCCTACGAGCAGTACTTC
cdr3_aa: CATSSRTGSYEQYF
j_call: TRBJ2-7
d_call: .
v_call: TRBV15
clone_size: .

cdr3_nt: TGTGCCAGTAGTACCTCTGGACAGGGCACCGGGGAGCTGTTTTTT
cdr3_aa: CASSTSGQGTGELFF
j_call: TRBJ2-2
d_call: TRBD1
v_call: TRBV19
clone_size: few

cdr3_nt: TGTGCCAGCAGCTTAGAGGCTCTGAACACTGAAGCTTTCTTT
cdr3_aa: CASSLEALNTEAFF
j_call: TRBJ1-1
d_call: .
v_call: TRBV11-2
clone_size: once

cdr3_nt: TGTGCCAGCCATGGGGGTGGACAGGGCCCCACCTTC
cdr3_aa: CASHGGGQGPTF
j_call: TRBJ1-2
d_call: TRBD1
v_call: TRBV5-6
clone_size: .

cdr3_nt: TGTGCCAGCAGCTTAAGGGCGGGAGGATCCCCTTCGCATTCCTACGAGCAGTACTTC
cdr3_aa: CASSLRAGGSPSHSYEQYF
j_call: TRBJ2-7
d_call: TRBD2
v_call: TRBV7-2
clone_size: .

cdr3_nt: TGTGCCAGCAGCTCCTACGAACGAACTGAAGCTTTCTTT
cdr3_aa: CASSSYERTEAFF
j_call: TRBJ1-1
d_call: .
v_call: TRBV7-2
clone_size: .

cdr3_nt: TGCAGCGTTGACAGATCCCCTAACTATGGCTACACCTTC
cdr3_aa: CSVDRSPNYGYTF
j_call: TRBJ1-2
d_call: .
v_call: TRBV29-1
clone_size: .

cdr3_nt: TGTGCCATCAGTGAGGGAGTAGCGGGAGCAGATACGCAGTATTTT
cdr3_aa: CAISEGVAGADTQYF
j_call: TRBJ2-3
d_call: TRBD2
v_call: TRBV10-3
clone_size: .

cdr3_nt: TGTGCCAGTAGTATAAACGACGCTAGGGAAAAACTGTTTTTT
cdr3_aa: CASSINDAREKLFF
j_call: TRBJ1-4
d_call: .
v_call: TRBV19
clone_size: once

cdr3_nt: TGCGCCAGCAGCTCCGGGCCCTCGGGGTACGAGCAGTACTTC
cdr3_aa: CASSSGPSGYEQYF
j_call: TRBJ2-7
d_call: .
v_call: TRBV5-1
clone_size: .

cdr3_nt: TGTGCCAGCAGCTTACCCCGGACAGGGATCCCGAACACTGAAGCTTTCTTT
cdr3_aa: CASSLPRTGIPNTEAFF
j_call: TRBJ1-1
d_call: TRBD1
v_call: TRBV7-9
clone_size: .

cdr3_nt: TGTGCCAGCATATGGGCTAGCGAGAGGGTTTTTAATGAGCAGTTCTTC
cdr3_aa: CASIWASERVFNEQFF
j_call: TRBJ2-1
d_call: .
v_call: TRBV25-1
clone_size: .